Listed here are 14 T cell receptor beta chains from one sample, sequenced in a study of blood T cell repertoires in COVID-19. Profiling relied on immunoSEQ multiplex PCR, and the TCRdb table lists in-frame clones only, not all of them. This table holds under 60,000 clones, 85% to 95% found once. Sequenced input: peripheral blood. These receptors were obtained from a man in his fifties or sixties with acute or convalescent COVID-19.

This chain joins TRBV25-1 and TRBJ2-7, with 11 positions matching TRBD2. Per the germline V gene, CDR1 is MGHDK and CDR2 is SYGVNS. Germline trimming cut 1 base from V and 3 bases from J; bases unmatched to any gene: 11. The CDR3 is 18 amino acids. As DNA, the CDR3 is TGTGCCAGCAGTGAATCGATCGGCCTAGCGGGAGGTTTCTACGAGCAGTACTTC. This codes for CASSESIGLAGGFYEQYF.

The chain employs TRBV19 and TRBJ2-1; 9 nucleotides line up with TRBD2. The CDR3 contains 14 residues. From germline, CDR1 is LNHDA and CDR2 SQIVND (reference sequence). V lost 5 bases, J lost 9 bases, and 8 bases stayed unmatched. The CDR3 loop is CASSSSSGRSEQFF. CDR3 bases: TGTGCCAGTAGTTCTTCAAGCGGGAGGTCTGAGCAGTTCTTC.

The CDR3: CASSQNRNTEAFF. CDR3 DNA sequence: TGTGCCAGCAGCCAGAACAGGAACACTGAAGCTTTCTTT. V is TRBV14 and J is TRBJ1-1; D unresolved. Per the germline V gene, CDR1 is SGHDN and CDR2 is FVKESK. CDR3 length: 13 amino acids. V was cut by 3 bases and J by 1 base, with 6 bases left in between.

The chain carries TRBV6-5 and TRBJ2-1; a possible D gene is TRBD1 (6 bases). The CDR3 length is 12 residues. Germline loops: CDR1 MNHEY, CDR2 SVGAGI. Deletions cut 10 bases from V and 8 bases from J, with 15 bases between. The CDR3, as DNA: TGTGCCACTGGAAGGGGGTGGGATGAGCAGTTCTTC. Amino acid sequence: CATGRGWDEQFF.

This chain connects TRBV28 to TRBJ1-1, with 7 bases aligning to TRBD1. This CDR3 has 14 amino acids. Germline loops: CDR1 MDHEN, CDR2 SYDVKM. Trimming took 4 bases from V and 3 from J; bases not matched to a gene: 5. As DNA, the CDR3 is TGTGCCAGCAGTTGGTCGACAGGGTACACTGAAGCTTTCTTT. This sequence encodes CASSWSTGYTEAFF.

This chain links TRBV27 with TRBJ2-7; 8 bases fit TRBD1. The junction had 4 bases not matched to a gene; V was cut back by 2 bases and J by 1 base. CDR1 and CDR2 (germline): MNHEY, SMNVEV (reference sequence). The CDR3 is made up of 15 amino acids. CDR3 residues: CASSLRGTGSYEQYF. The CDR3 DNA sequence: TGTGCCAGCAGTTTACGGGGGACAGGATCCTACGAGCAGTACTTC.

As DNA, the CDR3 is TGTGCCAGTTGGGACTCCAGCTCCTACAATGAGCAGTTCTTC. Translating gives CASWDSSSYNEQFF. V gene TRBV11-3 combines with J gene TRBJ2-1; possible D gene TRBD2, 6 bases. CDR3 size: 14 residues. Germline V gene lookup returns CDR1 SGHNT and CDR2 YENEEA. Trimming took off 9 bases at V and 0 bases at J, with 12 bases between the two ends.

The chain links TRBV5-4 to TRBJ2-3; the match to TRBD2 covers 12 bases. Germline CDR1 and CDR2: SGHNT and YYREEE (reference sequence). V gave up 4 bases and J gave up 4 bases; unmatched junction bases: 7. There are 16 residues in the CDR3. The CDR3 region is CASSETSGRRADTQYF. As DNA, the CDR3 is TGTGCCAGCAGCGAGACTAGCGGGAGAAGGGCAGATACGCAGTATTTT.

This sequence joins TRBV27 and TRBJ2-7; D perhaps matches TRBD1 (6 bases). Between the trimmed V and J ends, which lost 4 bases and 6 bases, there was a span of 22 bases. Germline V CDR1 and CDR2: MNHEY, SMNVEV (reference sequence). The CDR3 is 16 residues long. This CDR3 reads CASSSGGSATRGEQYF. In DNA form, the CDR3 reads TGTGCCAGCAGTTCCGGAGGTAGCGCCACCAGGGGCGAGCAGTACTTC.

V usage is TRBV27 and J usage is TRBJ2-1; possible D gene TRBD2, 5 bases. Germline V CDR1 and CDR2: MNHEY, SMNVEV (reference sequence). This CDR3 has 14 residues. V lost 0 bases, J lost 9 bases, and 12 bases lay in between. The DNA of the CDR3 is TGTGCCAGCAGTTTATCTTCCGCAGCGGTTGAGCAGTTCTTC. Its translation is CASSLSSAAVEQFF.

The gene calls are TRBV10-1 and TRBJ1-2, with 7 bases aligning to TRBD1. Germline assignment: CDR1 WNHNN and CDR2 SYGVQD (reference sequence). J was trimmed by 10 bases and V by 3 bases; bases with no gene match: 5. The CDR3 spans 12 residues. CDR3 bases: TGCGCCAGCAGTGATCCGACAGGGCACTACACCTTC. Translated, it gives CASSDPTGHYTF.

The V gene is TRBV10-3, the J gene TRBJ2-7; 8 nucleotides agree with TRBD1. Germline CDR1 and CDR2: ENHRY and SYGVKD. The CDR3 has 15 residues. V shed 2 bases, J shed 1 base, and the junction held 4 bases outside the gene matches. The DNA of the CDR3 is TGTGCCATCAGTGAGCTAGGGACAGGTTCCTACGAGCAGTACTTC. This codes for CAISELGTGSYEQYF.

V usage is TRBV6-5 and J usage is TRBJ1-1; D unresolved. This CDR3 is 12 amino acids long. V was pared by 4 bases and J by 5 bases, with 8 bases between. Germline V gene lookup returns CDR1 MNHEY and CDR2 SVGAGI. The CDR3 loop reads CASSSGRTEAFF. The CDR3, as DNA: TGTGCCAGCAGTTCGGGGAGAACTGAAGCTTTCTTT.

The chain is built from TRBV6-5 and TRBJ2-1; 13 bases map to TRBD2. Germline V CDR1 and CDR2: MNHEY, SVGAGI. There are 16 residues in the CDR3. J was trimmed by 10 bases and V by 0 bases; bases with no gene match: 6. CDR3 nucleotide sequence: TGTGCCAGCAGTTACTCTGGACTAGCGGGAGCCCGGGAGCAGTTCTTC. Its translation: CASSYSGLAGAREQFF.